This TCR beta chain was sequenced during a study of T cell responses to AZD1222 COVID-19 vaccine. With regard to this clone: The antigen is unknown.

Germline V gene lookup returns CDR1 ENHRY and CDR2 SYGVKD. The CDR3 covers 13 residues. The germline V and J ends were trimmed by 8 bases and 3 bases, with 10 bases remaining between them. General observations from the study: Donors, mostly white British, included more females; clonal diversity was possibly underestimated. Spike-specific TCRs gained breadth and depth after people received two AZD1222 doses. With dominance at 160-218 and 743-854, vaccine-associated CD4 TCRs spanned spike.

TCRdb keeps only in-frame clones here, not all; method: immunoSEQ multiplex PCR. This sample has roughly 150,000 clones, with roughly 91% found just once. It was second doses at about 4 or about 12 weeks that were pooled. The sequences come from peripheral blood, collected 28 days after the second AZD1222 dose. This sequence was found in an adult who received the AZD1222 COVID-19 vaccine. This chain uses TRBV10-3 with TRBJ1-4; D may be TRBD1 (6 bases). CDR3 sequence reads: CAISTGSNEKLFF. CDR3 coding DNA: TGTGCCATCTCAACAGGGTCTAATGAAAAACTGTTTTTT.